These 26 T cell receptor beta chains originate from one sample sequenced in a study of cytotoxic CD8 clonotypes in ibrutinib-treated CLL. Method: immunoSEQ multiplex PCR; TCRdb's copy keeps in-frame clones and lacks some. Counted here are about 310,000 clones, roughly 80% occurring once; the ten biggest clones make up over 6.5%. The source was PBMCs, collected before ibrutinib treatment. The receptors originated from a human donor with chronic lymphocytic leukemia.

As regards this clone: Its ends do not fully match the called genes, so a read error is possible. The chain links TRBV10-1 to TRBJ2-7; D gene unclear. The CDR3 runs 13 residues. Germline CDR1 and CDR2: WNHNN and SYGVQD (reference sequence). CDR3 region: CALLPRVSNEQYF. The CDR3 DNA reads TGCGCCTTACTTCCCCGAGTCTCCAACGAGCAGTACTTC.

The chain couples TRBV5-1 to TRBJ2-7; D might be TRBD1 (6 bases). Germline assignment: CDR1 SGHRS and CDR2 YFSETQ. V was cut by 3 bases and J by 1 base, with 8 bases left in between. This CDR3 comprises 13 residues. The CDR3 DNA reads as TGCGCCAGCAGCTCTACAGGGTCCTACGAGCAGTACTTC. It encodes CASSSTGSYEQYF.

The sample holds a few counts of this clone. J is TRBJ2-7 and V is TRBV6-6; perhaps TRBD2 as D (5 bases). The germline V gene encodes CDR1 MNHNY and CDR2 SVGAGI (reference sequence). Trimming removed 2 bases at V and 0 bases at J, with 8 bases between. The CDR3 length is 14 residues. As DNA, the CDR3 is TGTGCCAGCAGTTACCATACTAGCTCCTACGAGCAGTACTTC. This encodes CASSYHTSSYEQYF.

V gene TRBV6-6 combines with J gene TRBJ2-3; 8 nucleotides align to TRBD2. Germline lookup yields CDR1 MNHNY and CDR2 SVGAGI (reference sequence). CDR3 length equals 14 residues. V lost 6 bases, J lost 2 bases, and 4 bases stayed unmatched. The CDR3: CASSPSGYTDTQYF. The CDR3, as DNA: TGTGCCAGCAGCCCTAGCGGGTACACAGATACGCAGTATTTT.

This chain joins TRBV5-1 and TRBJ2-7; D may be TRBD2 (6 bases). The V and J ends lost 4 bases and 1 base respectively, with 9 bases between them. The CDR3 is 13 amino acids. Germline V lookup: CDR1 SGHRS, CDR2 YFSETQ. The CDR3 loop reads CASSRRESYEQYF. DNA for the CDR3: TGCGCCAGCAGCAGGCGGGAATCCTACGAGCAGTACTTC. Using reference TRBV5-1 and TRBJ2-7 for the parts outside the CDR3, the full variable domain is KAGVTQTPRYLIKTRGQQVTLSCSPISGHRSVSWYQQTPGQGLQFLFEYFSETQRNKGNFPGRFSGRQFSNSRSEMNVSTLELGDSALYLCASSRRESYEQYFGPGTRLTVT.

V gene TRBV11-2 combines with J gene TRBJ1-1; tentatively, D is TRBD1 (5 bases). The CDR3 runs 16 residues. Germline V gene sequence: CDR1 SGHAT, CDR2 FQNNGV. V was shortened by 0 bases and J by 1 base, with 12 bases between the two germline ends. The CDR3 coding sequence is TGTGCCAGCAGCTTAGAAGGGGTGTCACCGAACACTGAAGCTTTCTTT. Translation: CASSLEGVSPNTEAFF.

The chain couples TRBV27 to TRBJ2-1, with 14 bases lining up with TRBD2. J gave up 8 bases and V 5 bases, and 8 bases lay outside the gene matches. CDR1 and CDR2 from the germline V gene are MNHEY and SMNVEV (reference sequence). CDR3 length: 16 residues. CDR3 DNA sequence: TGTGCCAGCAGTCTCCGACTAGCGGGAGGGGGGCATGAGCAGTTCTTC. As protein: CASSLRLAGGGHEQFF.

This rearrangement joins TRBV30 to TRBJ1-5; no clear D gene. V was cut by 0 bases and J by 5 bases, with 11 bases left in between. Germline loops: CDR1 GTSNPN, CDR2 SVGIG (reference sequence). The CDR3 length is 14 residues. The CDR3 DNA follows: TGTGCCTGGAGTGTACTAGGCAGCGATCAGCCCCAGCATTTT. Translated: CAWSVLGSDQPQHF.

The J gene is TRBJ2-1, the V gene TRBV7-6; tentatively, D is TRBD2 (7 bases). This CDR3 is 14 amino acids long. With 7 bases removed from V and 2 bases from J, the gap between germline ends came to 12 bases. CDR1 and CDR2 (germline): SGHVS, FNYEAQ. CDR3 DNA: TGTGCCAGCAACCAGCGGGACACCTACAATGAGCAGTTCTTC. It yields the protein CASNQRDTYNEQFF.

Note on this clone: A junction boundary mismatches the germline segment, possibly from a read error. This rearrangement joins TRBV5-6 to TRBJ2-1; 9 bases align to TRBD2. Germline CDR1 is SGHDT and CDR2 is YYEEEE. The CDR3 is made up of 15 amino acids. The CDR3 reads CASILRGGPGLEQFF. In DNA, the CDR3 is TGTGCCAGCATCTTGCGGGGGGGGCCCGGTCTAGAGCAGTTCTTC.

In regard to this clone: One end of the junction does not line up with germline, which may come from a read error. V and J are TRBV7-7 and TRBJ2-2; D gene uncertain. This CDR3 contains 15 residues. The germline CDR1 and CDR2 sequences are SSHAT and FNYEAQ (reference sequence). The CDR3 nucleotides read TGTGCTAGCAGCCTAAGGACGGGCCCCACCGGGGAGCTGTTTTTT. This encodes CASSLRTGPTGELFF.

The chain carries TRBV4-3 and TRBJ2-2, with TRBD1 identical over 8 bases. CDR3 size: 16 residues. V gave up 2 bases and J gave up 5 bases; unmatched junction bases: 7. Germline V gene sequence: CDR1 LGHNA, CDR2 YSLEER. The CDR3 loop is CASSQLTGEVTGELFF. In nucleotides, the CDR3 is TGCGCCAGCAGCCAACTGACAGGGGAGGTTACCGGGGAGCTGTTTTTT.

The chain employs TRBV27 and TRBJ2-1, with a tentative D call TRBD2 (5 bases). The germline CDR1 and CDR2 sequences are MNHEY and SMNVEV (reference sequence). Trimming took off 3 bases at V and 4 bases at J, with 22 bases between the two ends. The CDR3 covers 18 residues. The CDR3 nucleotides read TGTGCCAGCAGTTTTTCAGTCCGTGGGAGCAGTAGGTACAATGAGCAGTTCTTC. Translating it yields CASSFSVRGSSRYNEQFF.

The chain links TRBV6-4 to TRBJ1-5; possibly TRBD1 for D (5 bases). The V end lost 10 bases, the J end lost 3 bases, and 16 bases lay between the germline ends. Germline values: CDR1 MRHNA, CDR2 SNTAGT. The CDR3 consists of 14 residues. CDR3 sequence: CAKFKGHYNQPQHF. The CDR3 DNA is TGTGCCAAATTCAAGGGGCATTACAATCAGCCCCAGCATTTT.

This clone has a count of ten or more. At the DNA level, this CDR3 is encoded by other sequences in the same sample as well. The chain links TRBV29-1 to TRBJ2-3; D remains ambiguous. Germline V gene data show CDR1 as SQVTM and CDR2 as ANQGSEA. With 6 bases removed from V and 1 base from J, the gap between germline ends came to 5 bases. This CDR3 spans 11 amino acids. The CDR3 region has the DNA TGCAGCGTAGGACGCACAGATACGCAGTATTTT. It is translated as CSVGRTDTQYF.

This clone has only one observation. The DNA for the CDR3 is TGCGCCAGCAGTGCCCCCGACAGGGGTGAAGTTCAGCCCCAGCATTTT. Its translation: CASSAPDRGEVQPQHF. This chain links TRBV10-1 with TRBJ1-5; TRBD1 matches 8 bases. The CDR3 is 16 amino acids. V dropped 4 bases and J dropped 6; count of bases not matched to a gene: 11. Germline-derived CDR1 and CDR2 are WNHNN and SYGVQD (reference sequence).

CDR3 sequence: CASRSLVLMNTEAFF. CDR3 nucleotide sequence: TGTGCCAGTAGATCGTTGGTACTCATGAACACTGAAGCTTTCTTT. The chain uses TRBV19 and TRBJ1-1; no clear D. Trimming took off 6 bases at V and 0 bases at J, with 14 bases between the two ends. The CDR3 is 15 amino acids. Germline assignment: CDR1 LNHDA and CDR2 SQIVND (reference sequence).

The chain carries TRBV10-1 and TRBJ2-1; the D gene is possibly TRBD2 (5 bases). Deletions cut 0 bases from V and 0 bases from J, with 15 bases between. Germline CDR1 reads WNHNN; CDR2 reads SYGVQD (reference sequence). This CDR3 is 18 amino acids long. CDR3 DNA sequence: TGCGCCAGCAGTGAGTCTGGACTCCCATCGATCTCCTACAATGAGCAGTTCTTC. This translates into CASSESGLPSISYNEQFF.

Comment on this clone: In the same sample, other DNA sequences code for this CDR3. The CDR3 DNA reads as TGCGCCAGCAGCCCGGGCCCAAGCACAGATACGCAGTATTTT. Its translation: CASSPGPSTDTQYF. The rearrangement uses TRBV5-1 and TRBJ2-3, with unresolved D. The V and J ends lost 4 bases and 0 bases respectively, with 9 bases between them. Germline V gene lookup returns CDR1 SGHRS and CDR2 YFSETQ. There are 14 residues in the CDR3.

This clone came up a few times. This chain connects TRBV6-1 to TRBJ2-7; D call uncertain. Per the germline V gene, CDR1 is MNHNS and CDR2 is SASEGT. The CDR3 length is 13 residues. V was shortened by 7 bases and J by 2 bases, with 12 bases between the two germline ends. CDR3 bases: TGTGCCAGCACTAGAAATCAGGCCTACGAGCAGTACTTC. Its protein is CASTRNQAYEQYF.

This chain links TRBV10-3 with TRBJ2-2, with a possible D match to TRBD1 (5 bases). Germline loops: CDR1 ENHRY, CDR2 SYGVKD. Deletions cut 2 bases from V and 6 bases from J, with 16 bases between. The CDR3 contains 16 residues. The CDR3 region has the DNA TGTGCCATCAGTGAGGTCAGGGTTAGGTCAGCCGGGGAGCTGTTTTTT. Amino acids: CAISEVRVRSAGELFF.

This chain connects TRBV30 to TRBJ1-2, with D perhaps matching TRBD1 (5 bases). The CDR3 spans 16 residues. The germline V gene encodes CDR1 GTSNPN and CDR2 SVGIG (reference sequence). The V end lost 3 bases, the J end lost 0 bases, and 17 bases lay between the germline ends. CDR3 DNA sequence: TGTGCCTGGAGGACAGCCGGAGTCCGAGCTAACTATGGCTACACCTTC. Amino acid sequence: CAWRTAGVRANYGYTF. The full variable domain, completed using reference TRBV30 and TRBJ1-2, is SQTIHQWPATLVQPVGSPLSLECTVEGTSNPNLYWYRQAAGRGLQLLFYSVGIGQISSEVPQNLSASRPQDRQFILSSKKLLLSDSGFYLCAWRTAGVRANYGYTFGSGTRLTVV.

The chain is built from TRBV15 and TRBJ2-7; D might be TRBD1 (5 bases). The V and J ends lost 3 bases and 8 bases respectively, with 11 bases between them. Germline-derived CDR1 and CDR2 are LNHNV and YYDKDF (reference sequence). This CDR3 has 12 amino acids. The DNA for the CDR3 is TGTGCCACCAGCAGGGATACAGGAAAGCAGTACTTC. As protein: CATSRDTGKQYF.

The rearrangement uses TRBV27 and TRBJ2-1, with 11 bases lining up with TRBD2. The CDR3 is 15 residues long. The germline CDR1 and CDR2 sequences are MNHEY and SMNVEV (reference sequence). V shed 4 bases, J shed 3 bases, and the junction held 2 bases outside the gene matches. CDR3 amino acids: CASSWGLAVYNEQFF. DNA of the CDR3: TGTGCCAGCAGTTGGGGACTAGCGGTCTACAATGAGCAGTTCTTC.

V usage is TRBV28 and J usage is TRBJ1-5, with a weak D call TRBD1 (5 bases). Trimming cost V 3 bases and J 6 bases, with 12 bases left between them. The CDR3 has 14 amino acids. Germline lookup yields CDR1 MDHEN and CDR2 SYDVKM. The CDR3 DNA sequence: TGTGCCAGCAGTTTTCGGGGGTTGAGTCAGCCCCAGCATTTT. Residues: CASSFRGLSQPQHF.

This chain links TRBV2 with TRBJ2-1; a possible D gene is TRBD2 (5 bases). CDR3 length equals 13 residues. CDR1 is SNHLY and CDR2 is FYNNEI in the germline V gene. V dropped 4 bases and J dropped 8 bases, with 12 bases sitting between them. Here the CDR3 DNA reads TGTGCCAGCAGTGTTGGTTTGGGAGATGAGCAGTTCTTC. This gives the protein CASSVGLGDEQFF.